One T cell receptor beta chain is described in this entry. Its antigen is undetermined. Germline V gives CDR1 SGHVS, CDR2 FQNEAQ. The trim removed 1 base at V and 3 bases at J, leaving 4 bases unmatched. CDR3 size: 15 residues. This entry comes from a study of CD8+CD57+ T cells in acquired aplastic anemia. Findings and limits, study-wide: Significant differences in CD8+ Simpson's diversity were not observed between patients and controls. There were 25 to 35 CD8+ CDR3 sequences that occurred in both patients and controls.

According to the study, genomic DNA was the template for TCR beta VDJ and CDR3 profiling. In TCRdb, the reads were re-called with MiXCR into one record per CDR3 protein. This table holds about 190,000 distinct CDR3 sequences, 64% found once. Sequenced material: sorted CD4+, CD8+, or CD8+CD57+ T cells (not recorded which) from PBMCs. This chain links TRBV7-8 with TRBJ2-7; 9 bases agree with TRBD2. The clonotype was recovered from a human donor with severe aplastic anemia or a healthy control (not recorded which). CDR3 sequence (DNA): TGTGCCAGCAGCTTAGTAGCGGGAGATAACTACGAGCAGTACTTC. Translated: CASSLVAGDNYEQYF.